A few counts support the clone carrying this TCR beta chain. This record comes from a study of T-cell reconstitution after alpha-beta-depleted transplantation in children. Researchers prepared the TCRbeta library using unique molecular identifiers, the study reports. TCRdb passed the PCR reads through MiXCR, listing each CDR3 protein once. The data hold some 520,000 distinct CDR3 sequences, with approximately 32% observed a single time. Trimming cost V 5 bases and J 4 bases; bases outside gene matches: 12. The germline CDR1 and CDR2 sequences are SGHTA and FQGNSA. The CDR3 contains 18 residues. Here the sequenced sample was PBMCs from the stem cell graft donor, taken from the stem cell graft. V and J are TRBV7-2 and TRBJ2-5; TRBD2 agrees at 14 bases. This TCR came from a human donor who donated a stem cell graft to a child with aplastic anemia. CDR3 residues: CASSPGTATSGRGETQYF. CDR3 DNA sequence: TGTGCCAGCAGCCCAGGGACCGCGACTAGCGGGAGGGGAGAGACCCAGTACTTC.